The 7 T cell receptor beta chains presented below share a single source sample, sequenced in a study of T cell clonotyping in hematopoietic cell transplantation. The data were produced by immunoSEQ multiplex PCR, yet TCRdb's version contains in-frame clones alone and is incomplete. The sample contains some 5,100 clones, around 70% of which appear only once. The sample consisted of PBMCs, taken 100 days after allogeneic stem cell transplant. Receptor source: a female patient aged 50-59 years who had an allogeneic stem cell transplant, so the T cells may come from the graft donor. Some clones in this sample may be carry-over from other donors' samples.

This clone is judged large. CDR3 residues: CASSLQGGWTEAFF. In DNA form, the CDR3 reads TGCGCCAGCAGCTTACAGGGCGGGTGGACTGAAGCTTTCTTT. The rearrangement joins TRBV5-1 to TRBJ1-1; possible D gene TRBD1, 6 bases. The CDR3 sequence is 14 residues long. The germline V gene encodes CDR1 SGHRS and CDR2 YFSETQ. Trimming stripped 2 bases from V and 5 bases from J, with 13 bases between.

This clone was picked up one time. The V and J genes are TRBV5-1 and TRBJ2-5, with D unresolved. Germline CDR1 is SGHRS and CDR2 is YFSETQ. Trimming shortened V by 5 bases and J by 4 bases, and 18 bases separated the two germline ends. The CDR3 covers 15 residues. The CDR3 protein is CASSTAAGSGETQYF. The CDR3 DNA reads TGCGCCAGCAGTACAGCTGCAGGTTCGGGAGAGACCCAGTACTTC.

This chain connects TRBV15 to TRBJ1-1, with 7 nucleotides matching TRBD1. The CDR3 length is 14 residues. The germline V gene has CDR1 LNHNV and CDR2 YYDKDF (reference sequence). J was trimmed by 11 bases and V by 3 bases; bases with no gene match: 12. The DNA for the CDR3 is TGTGCCACCAGCAGGAGGACAGGACAACTCGGGGCTTTCTTT. Translation: CATSRRTGQLGAFF.

The chain uses TRBV4-2 and TRBJ2-4; D remains unclear. There are 12 residues in the CDR3. Germline V gives CDR1 LGHNA, CDR2 YNFKEQ. V lost 0 bases to trimming and J lost 6 bases, with 3 bases between them. The DNA of the CDR3 is TGTGCCAGCAGCCAAGATGTAAACATTCAGTACTTC. Translating gives CASSQDVNIQYF.

In this sample, this clone is large (0.1 to 1%). The V gene is TRBV2, the J gene TRBJ2-7, with D possibly TRBD2 on 6 matching bases. V was pared by 8 bases and J by 1 base, with 18 bases between. Per germline, CDR1 SNHLY and CDR2 FYNNEI. The CDR3 has 15 residues. The CDR3 DNA reads as TGTGCCAGCGGACTCGGAGCGGGTTTATCCTACGAGCAGTACTTC. Its protein product is CASGLGAGLSYEQYF.

Here the CDR3 DNA reads TGCGCCAGCAGCTTGGAGGGTTTGATCTCTGGGGCCAACGTCCTGACTTTC. It yields the protein CASSLEGLISGANVLTF. The J gene is TRBJ2-6, the V gene TRBV5-1; unclear D gene. V was shortened by 0 bases and J by 0 bases, with 10 bases between the two germline ends. The CDR3 is made up of 17 amino acids. Per the germline V gene, CDR1 is SGHRS and CDR2 is YFSETQ.

The rearrangement joins TRBV25-1 to TRBJ1-1, with TRBD1 as a possible D gene (5 bases). V lost 7 bases and J 5 bases, leaving 5 bases between the germline ends. From germline, CDR1 is MGHDK and CDR2 SYGVNS. The CDR3 runs 10 residues. Written as DNA, the CDR3 is TGTGCCAGCAAGGGGACTGAAGCTTTCTTT. Encoded protein: CASKGTEAFF.